Following are 10 T cell receptor beta chains from one sample sequenced in a study of cytomegalovirus exposure and HLA in healthy donors. Generated by immunoSEQ multiplex PCR, the TCRdb table keeps only in-frame clones and is missing some. The top ten hold 3.3% of the sample, which has some 83,000 clones, 94% seen once. The specimen sequenced was PBMCs. The receptor source for this set is a woman younger than 35 in good health and CMV-seropositive.

The chain carries TRBV6-1 and TRBJ2-3; D gene uncertain. Trimming took off 2 bases at V and 2 bases at J, with 5 bases between the two ends. This CDR3 is 13 amino acids long. CDR1 and CDR2 (germline): MNHNS, SASEGT. The CDR3 region is CASSEFLTDTQYF. The DNA for the CDR3 is TGTGCCAGCAGTGAATTCCTCACAGATACGCAGTATTTT.

The count of this clone is one. The rearrangement uses TRBV19 and TRBJ2-3; 8 positions match TRBD2. The CDR3 has 16 residues. Germline V gene data show CDR1 as LNHDA and CDR2 as SQIVND (reference sequence). With 5 bases clipped from V and 0 bases from J, the junction kept 7 bases outside the gene matches. The CDR3 bases are TGTGCCAGTAGTGCCAGGGCTAGCGGGAGCACAGATACGCAGTATTTT. It translates to CASSARASGSTDTQYF.

CDR3 in DNA: TGCGCCAGCAGTGGTCCTAGCGGGGGAACGAACACCGGGGAGCTGTTTTTT. This gives the protein CASSGPSGGTNTGELFF. The chain employs TRBV5-1 and TRBJ2-2; TRBD2 agrees at 10 bases. The germline gives CDR1 SGHRS, CDR2 YFSETQ. This CDR3 has 17 residues. After removal of 5 bases from V and 0 bases from J, the junction contained 7 bases not matched to a gene. Drawing the rest from reference TRBV5-1 and TRBJ2-2, the complete variable domain is KAGVTQTPRYLIKTRGQQVTLSCSPISGHRSVSWYQQTPGQGLQFLFEYFSETQRNKGNFPGRFSGRQFSNSRSEMNVSTLELGDSALYLCASSGPSGGTNTGELFFGEGSRLTVL.

The chain has TRBV27 and TRBJ1-5, with D perhaps matching TRBD1 (6 bases). Germline V gene data show CDR1 as MNHEY and CDR2 as SMNVEV (reference sequence). CDR3 length: 14 residues. V was trimmed by 5 bases and J by 4 bases, leaving 12 bases between them. The CDR3, as DNA: TGTGCCAGCAGTATTAACAGGGCAAATCAGCCCCAGCATTTT. Translating gives CASSINRANQPQHF.

The chain employs TRBV9 and TRBJ1-3, with 10 bases lining up with TRBD1. CDR1 and CDR2 (germline): SGDLS, YYNGEE. Trimming removed 2 bases from V and 1 base from J; junction bases left unmatched: 9. The CDR3 is 18 amino acids. Here the CDR3 reads CASSVHPGTGESGNTIYF. The CDR3 region has the DNA TGTGCCAGCAGCGTGCACCCCGGGACAGGGGAATCTGGAAACACCATATATTTT.

V usage is TRBV7-6 and J usage is TRBJ1-1; a possible D gene is TRBD1 (5 bases). Germline V gene lookup returns CDR1 SGHVS and CDR2 FNYEAQ. V lost 4 bases, J lost 4 bases, and 13 bases lay in between. CDR3 length equals 14 residues. CDR3 in amino acids: CASSSGDLSTEAFF. The CDR3 coding sequence is TGTGCCAGCAGCTCCGGGGACTTGTCCACTGAAGCTTTCTTT.

The gene calls are TRBV6-6 and TRBJ2-1; 9 nucleotides match TRBD1. From germline, CDR1 is MNHNY and CDR2 SVGAGI (reference sequence). V lost 2 bases and J lost 5; bases outside the gene matches: 4. There are 15 residues in the CDR3. DNA of the CDR3: TGTGCCAGCAGTTACGGGACAGGGTGGGACAATGAGCAGTTCTTC. Its protein is CASSYGTGWDNEQFF.

The chain recombines TRBV6-6 with TRBJ1-1; D call uncertain. The CDR3 sequence is 13 residues long. V was cut by 5 bases and J by 1 base, with 8 bases left in between. In germline, CDR1 is MNHNY, CDR2 SVGAGI (reference sequence). The CDR3 spells CASSPRENTEAFF. The CDR3 coding sequence is TGTGCCAGCAGTCCCCGGGAGAACACTGAAGCTTTCTTT.

The rearrangement links TRBV28 to TRBJ1-5; 7 bases line up with TRBD1. The CDR3 is 15 residues long. The trim removed 4 bases at V and 3 bases at J, leaving 6 bases unmatched. The germline V gene has CDR1 MDHEN and CDR2 SYDVKM. The chain's CDR3 is CASSWPGQINQPQHF. DNA for the CDR3: TGTGCCAGCAGTTGGCCGGGACAGATCAATCAGCCCCAGCATTTT.

This rearrangement joins TRBV11-3 to TRBJ2-1; D gene uncertain. Looked up from germline, CDR1 is SGHNT and CDR2 is YENEEA. The CDR3 covers 13 residues. Trimming left V 6 bases short and J 10 bases short, with 16 bases between. CDR3 protein: CASRTWVSGEQFF. The CDR3 region has the DNA TGTGCCAGCAGGACCTGGGTTTCCGGGGAGCAGTTCTTC.